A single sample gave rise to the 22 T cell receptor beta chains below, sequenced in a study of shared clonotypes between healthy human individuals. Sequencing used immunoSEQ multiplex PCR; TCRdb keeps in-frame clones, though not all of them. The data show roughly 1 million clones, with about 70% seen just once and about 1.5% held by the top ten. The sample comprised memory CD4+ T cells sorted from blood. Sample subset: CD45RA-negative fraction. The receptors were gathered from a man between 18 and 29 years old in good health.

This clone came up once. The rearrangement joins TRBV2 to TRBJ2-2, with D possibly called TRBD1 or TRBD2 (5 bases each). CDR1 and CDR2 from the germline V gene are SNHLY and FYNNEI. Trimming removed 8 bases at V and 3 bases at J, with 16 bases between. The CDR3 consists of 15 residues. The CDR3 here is CASGGRDAYTGELFF. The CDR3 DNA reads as TGTGCCAGCGGGGGTAGAGACGCTTACACCGGGGAGCTGTTTTTT.

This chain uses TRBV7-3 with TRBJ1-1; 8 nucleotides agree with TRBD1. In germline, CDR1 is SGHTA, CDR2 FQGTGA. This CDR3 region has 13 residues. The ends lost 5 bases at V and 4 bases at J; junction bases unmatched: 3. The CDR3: CASSQQGGTEAFF. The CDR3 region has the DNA TGTGCCAGCAGCCAACAGGGGGGCACTGAAGCTTTCTTT.

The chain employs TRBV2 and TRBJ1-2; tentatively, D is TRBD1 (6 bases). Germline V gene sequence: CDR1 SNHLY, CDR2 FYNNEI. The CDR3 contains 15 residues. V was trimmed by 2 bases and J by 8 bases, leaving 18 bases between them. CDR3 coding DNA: TGTGCCAGCAGTGAATTGGGGGCTGTTGGGTACGGCTACACCTTC. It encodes CASSELGAVGYGYTF.

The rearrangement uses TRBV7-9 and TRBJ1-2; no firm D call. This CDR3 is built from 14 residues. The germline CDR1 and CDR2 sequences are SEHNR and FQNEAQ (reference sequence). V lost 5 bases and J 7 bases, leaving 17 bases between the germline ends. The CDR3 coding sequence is TGTGCCAGCAGCCCTTCAAGGGTTGAGAGTGGCTACACCTTC. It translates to CASSPSRVESGYTF.

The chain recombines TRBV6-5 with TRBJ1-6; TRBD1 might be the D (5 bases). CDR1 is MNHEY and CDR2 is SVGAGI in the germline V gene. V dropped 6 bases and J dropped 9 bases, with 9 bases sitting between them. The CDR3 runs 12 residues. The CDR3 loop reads CASSEGPSPLHF. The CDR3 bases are TGTGCCAGCAGCGAGGGGCCTTCACCCCTCCACTTT.

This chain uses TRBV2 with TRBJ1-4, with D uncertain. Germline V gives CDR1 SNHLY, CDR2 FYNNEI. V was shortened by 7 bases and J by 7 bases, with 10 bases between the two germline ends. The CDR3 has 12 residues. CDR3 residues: CASIRSGEKLFF. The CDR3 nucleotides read TGTGCCAGCATTAGGTCAGGTGAAAAACTGTTTTTT.

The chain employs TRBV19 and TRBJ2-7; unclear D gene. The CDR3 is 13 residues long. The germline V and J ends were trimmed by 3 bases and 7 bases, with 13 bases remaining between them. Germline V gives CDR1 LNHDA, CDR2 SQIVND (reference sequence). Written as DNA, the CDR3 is TGTGCCAGTAGTATTTTCGACTTACGGGAGCAGTACTTC. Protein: CASSIFDLREQYF.

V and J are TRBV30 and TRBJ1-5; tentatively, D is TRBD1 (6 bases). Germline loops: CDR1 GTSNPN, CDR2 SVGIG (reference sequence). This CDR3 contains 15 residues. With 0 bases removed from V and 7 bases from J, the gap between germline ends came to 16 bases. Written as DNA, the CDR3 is TGTGCCTGGAGTGTACAAGTAGGGGGGTTCCAGCCCCAGCATTTT. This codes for CAWSVQVGGFQPQHF.

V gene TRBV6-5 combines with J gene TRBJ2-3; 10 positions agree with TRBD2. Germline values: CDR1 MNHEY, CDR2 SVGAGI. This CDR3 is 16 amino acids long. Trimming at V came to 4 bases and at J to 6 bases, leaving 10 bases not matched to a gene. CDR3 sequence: CASSLGRSGRSDTQYF. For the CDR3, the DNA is TGTGCCAGCAGTTTAGGGCGTAGCGGGAGGTCGGATACGCAGTATTTT.

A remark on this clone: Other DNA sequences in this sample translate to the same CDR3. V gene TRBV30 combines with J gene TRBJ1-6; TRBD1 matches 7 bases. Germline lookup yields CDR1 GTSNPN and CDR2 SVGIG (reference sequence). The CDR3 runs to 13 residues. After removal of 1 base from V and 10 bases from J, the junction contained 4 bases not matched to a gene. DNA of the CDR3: TGTGCCTGGAGTGGTCAAGGGGGCTCACCCCTCCACTTT. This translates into CAWSGQGGSPLHF.

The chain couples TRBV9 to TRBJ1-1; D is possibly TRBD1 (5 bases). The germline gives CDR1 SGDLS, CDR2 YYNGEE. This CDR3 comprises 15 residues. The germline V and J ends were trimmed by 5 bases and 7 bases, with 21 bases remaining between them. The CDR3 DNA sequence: TGTGCCAGCAGACCGAGGGGTCCCGGGCAAAATGAAGCTTTCTTT. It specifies CASRPRGPGQNEAFF.

The CDR3 sequence: CASSRRAAGSYNSPLHF. CDR3 DNA: TGTGCCAGCAGTCGCCGGGCAGCGGGCTCCTATAATTCACCCCTCCACTTT. The chain employs TRBV27 and TRBJ1-6, with no clear D. Per germline, CDR1 MNHEY and CDR2 SMNVEV (reference sequence). Trimming took 5 bases from V and 0 from J, leaving 14 bases between them. This CDR3 comprises 17 residues.

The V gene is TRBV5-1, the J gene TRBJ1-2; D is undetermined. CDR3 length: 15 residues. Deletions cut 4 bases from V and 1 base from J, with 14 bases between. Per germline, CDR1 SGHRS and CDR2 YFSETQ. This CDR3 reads CASSPVGPLNYGYTF. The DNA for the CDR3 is TGCGCCAGCAGCCCTGTCGGGCCCCTTAACTATGGCTACACCTTC.

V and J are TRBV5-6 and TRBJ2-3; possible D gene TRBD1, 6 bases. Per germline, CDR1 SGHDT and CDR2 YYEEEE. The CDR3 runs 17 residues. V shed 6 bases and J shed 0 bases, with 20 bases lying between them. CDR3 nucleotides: TGTGCCAGCAACTCCCTAGGGGGAACGGGTAGCACAGATACGCAGTATTTT. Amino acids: CASNSLGGTGSTDTQYF.

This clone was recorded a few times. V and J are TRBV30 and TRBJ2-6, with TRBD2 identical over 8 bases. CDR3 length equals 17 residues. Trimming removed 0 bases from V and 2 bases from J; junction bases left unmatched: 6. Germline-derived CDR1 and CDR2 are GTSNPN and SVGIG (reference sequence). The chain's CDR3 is CAWSVVRTSTGANVLTF. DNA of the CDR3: TGTGCCTGGAGTGTAGTAAGGACTAGCACTGGGGCCAACGTCCTGACTTTC.

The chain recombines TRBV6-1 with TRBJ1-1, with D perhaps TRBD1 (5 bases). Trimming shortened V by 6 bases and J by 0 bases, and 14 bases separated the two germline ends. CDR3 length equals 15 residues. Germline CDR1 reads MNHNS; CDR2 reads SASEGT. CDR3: CASSLYDSMNTEAFF. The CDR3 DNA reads TGTGCCAGCAGCCTCTACGACAGCATGAACACTGAAGCTTTCTTT.

The CDR3 spells CASRETTVLNYGYTF. The CDR3 nucleotides read TGTGCCAGCAGAGAGACCACGGTGCTTAACTATGGCTACACCTTC. The chain recombines TRBV6-5 with TRBJ1-2, with unresolved D. Trimming removed 6 bases from V and 1 base from J, with 15 bases in between. This CDR3 has 15 residues. Germline CDR1 reads MNHEY; CDR2 reads SVGAGI.

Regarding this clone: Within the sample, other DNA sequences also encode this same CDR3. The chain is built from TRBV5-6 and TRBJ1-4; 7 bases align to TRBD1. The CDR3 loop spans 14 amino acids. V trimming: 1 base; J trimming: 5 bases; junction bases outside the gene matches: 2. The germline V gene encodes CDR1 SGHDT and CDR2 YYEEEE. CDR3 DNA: TGTGCCAGCAGCTTGCGGGACAGCAATGAAAAACTGTTTTTT. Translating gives CASSLRDSNEKLFF.

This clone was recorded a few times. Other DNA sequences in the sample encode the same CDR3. The CDR3 sequence is CASSPGTGTGELFF. CDR3 coding DNA: TGTGCCAGCAGCCCCGGGACAGGCACCGGGGAGCTGTTTTTT. The V gene is TRBV5-4, the J gene TRBJ2-2, with TRBD1 identical over 8 bases. Germline trimming cut 4 bases from V and 4 bases from J; bases unmatched to any gene: 3. The CDR3 sequence is 14 residues long. Germline V gene sequence: CDR1 SGHNT, CDR2 YYREEE (reference sequence).

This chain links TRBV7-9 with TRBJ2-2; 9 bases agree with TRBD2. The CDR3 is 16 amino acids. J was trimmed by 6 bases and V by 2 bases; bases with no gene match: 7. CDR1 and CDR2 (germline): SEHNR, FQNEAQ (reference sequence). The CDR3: CASSLSGLAGPGELFF. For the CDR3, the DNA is TGTGCCAGCAGCTTAAGTGGGCTAGCGGGGCCCGGGGAGCTGTTTTTT.

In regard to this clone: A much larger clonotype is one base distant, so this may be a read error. The CDR3 region has the DNA TGTGCCAGCAGTGTAGGGGGGAACACTGAAGCTTTCTTT. Amino acid sequence: CASSVGGNTEAFF. The chain couples TRBV6-1 to TRBJ1-1; D is possibly TRBD1 (6 bases). The CDR3 sequence is 13 residues long. Germline CDR1 and CDR2: MNHNS and SASEGT. Deletions cut 4 bases from V and 1 base from J, with 7 bases between.

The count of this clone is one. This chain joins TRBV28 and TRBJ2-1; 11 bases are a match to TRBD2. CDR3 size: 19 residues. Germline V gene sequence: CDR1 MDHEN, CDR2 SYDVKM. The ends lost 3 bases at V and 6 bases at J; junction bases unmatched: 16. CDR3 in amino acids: CASSFHMISGRARSNEQFF. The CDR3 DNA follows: TGTGCCAGCAGTTTCCACATGATTAGCGGGAGGGCCAGGTCCAATGAGCAGTTCTTC.